A selection of T cell receptor beta chains follows, all from one sample in a study of Ad26.COV2.S vaccination and SARS-CoV-2 variants. Repertoires were generated with immunoSEQ multiplex PCR, while TCRdb's copy carries only in-frame clones and drops some. Among around 370,000 clones, about 90% were seen once, and the ten largest hold 3.9%. Sequences were derived from peripheral blood, sampled after recovery from COVID-19. The receptors were sampled from a human donor who had recovered from COVID-19. Each CDR3 is given with its conserved first and last residue. D genes are given only for firm matches. Only some rows state a clone size, as once, few, many or a class for expanded clones.

NA	NA	TRBV14	TRBJ1-1	CASSQDWGWVTNTEAFF	TGTGCCAGCAGCCAAGATTGGGGTTGGGTAACGAACACTGAAGCTTTCTTT
TRBD2	NA	TRBV9	TRBJ2-6	CASSAPRGTSDRSPGANVLTF	TGTGCCAGCAGCGCGCCCCGAGGGACTAGCGATCGAAGCCCTGGGGCCAACGTCCTGACTTTC
TRBD1	once	TRBV12-3/TRBV12-4	TRBJ2-1	CASSRGQSNEQFF	TGTGCCAGCAGTAGGGGACAGAGCAATGAGCAGTTCTTC
NA	once	TRBV29-1	TRBJ1-1	CSVHGDTEAFF	TGCAGCGTTCACGGGGACACTGAAGCTTTCTTT
NA	NA	TRBV7-9	TRBJ2-3	CATGVGLGTDTQYF	TGTGCCACGGGAGTCGGCTTGGGCACAGATACGCAGTATTTT
NA	NA	TRBV21-1	TRBJ1-2	CASSSYEDRGRNFYGYTF	TGTGCCAGCAGCTCCTACGAGGACAGGGGGCGTAATTTCTATGGCTACACCTTC
TRBD1	NA	TRBV9	TRBJ1-3	CASSESRDSSGNTIYF	TGTGCCAGCAGCGAAAGCCGGGACAGCTCTGGAAACACCATATATTTT
NA	NA	TRBV4-1	TRBJ2-3	CASSQVARLLDTQYF	TGCGCCAGCAGCCAGGTAGCCAGGCTCCTGGATACGCAGTATTTT
NA	few	TRBV6-6	TRBJ2-7	CASSYGTWSNEQYF	TGTGCCAGCAGTTATGGGACATGGAGCAACGAGCAGTACTTC
TRBD2	NA	TRBV9	TRBJ2-3	CASSVAGGGTDTQYF	TGTGCCAGCAGCGTAGCGGGAGGGGGCACAGATACGCAGTATTTT
TRBD1	NA	TRBV3-1/TRBV3-2	TRBJ1-1	CAGWQGAFVEAFF	TGTGCCGGCTGGCAGGGGGCGTTCGTTGAAGCTTTCTTT
TRBD1	once	TRBV7-9	TRBJ1-1	CASSLTGGNTEAFF	TGTGCCAGCAGCTTAACAGGGGGGAACACTGAAGCTTTCTTT
NA	NA	TRBV19	TRBJ2-7	CASSIVPGPYEQYF	TGTGCCAGTAGTATAGTACCTGGTCCCTACGAGCAGTACTTC
NA	NA	TRBV7-2	TRBJ2-7	CASSFTTYEQYF	TGTGCCAGCAGCTTTACGACCTACGAGCAGTACTTC
NA	once	TRBV13	TRBJ2-5	CASGGRYF	TGTGCCAGCGGGGGGAGATACTTC
TRBD1	NA	TRBV15	TRBJ1-2	CATSRDRDRGIDGYTF	TGTGCCACCAGCAGAGACCGGGACAGGGGGATCGATGGCTACACCTTC
NA	NA	TRBV6-5	TRBJ1-2	CASSYSGVGAYGYTF	TGTGCCAGCAGTTACTCCGGGGTCGGAGCCTATGGCTACACCTTC
TRBD1	NA	TRBV19	TRBJ2-7	CASSSTGTGMLEQYF	TGTGCCAGTAGTAGCACCGGGACAGGGATGCTTGAGCAGTACTTC
NA	NA	TRBV24-1	TRBJ2-1	CATSDARRTVDSYNEQFF	TGTGCCACCAGTGATGCCAGGCGGACTGTCGACTCCTACAATGAGCAGTTCTTC
NA	NA	TRBV5-1	TRBJ2-2	CASSSTRSTGELFF	TGCGCCAGCAGCTCCACTAGATCCACCGGGGAGCTGTTTTTT
TRBD1	NA	TRBV19	TRBJ2-5	CASSIKGRGETQYF	TGTGCCAGTAGTATTAAAGGCAGGGGGGAGACCCAGTACTTC
NA	NA	TRBV7-9	TRBJ1-1	CASSFPSGVGTEAFF	TGTGCCAGCAGCTTTCCAAGTGGGGTAGGGACTGAAGCTTTCTTT
NA	NA	TRBV7-8	TRBJ2-7	CASSSRMGGGQTFGEQYF	TGTGCCAGCAGCTCCCGGATGGGGGGTGGACAGACTTTTGGCGAGCAGTACTTC
NA	NA	TRBV2	TRBJ1-2	CASNQLYGYTF	TGTGCCAGCAATCAACTATATGGCTACACCTTC
TRBD1	NA	TRBV7-3	TRBJ1-1	CASRAGGNTEAFF	TGTGCCAGCAGGGCAGGGGGGAACACTGAAGCTTTCTTT
TRBD1	NA	TRBV11-2	TRBJ2-3	CASSLDRAAGDTQYF	TGTGCCAGCAGCCTCGACAGGGCCGCGGGTGATACGCAGTATTTT
NA	NA	TRBV15	TRBJ1-2	CATSRGDIQGGYTF	TGTGCCACCAGCAGAGGAGACATCCAAGGAGGCTACACCTTC
NA	NA	TRBV5-4	TRBJ2-2	CASSPIGASELFF	TGTGCCAGCAGCCCCATCGGCGCTTCGGAGCTGTTTTTT
NA	NA	TRBV6-5	TRBJ1-2	CASSKPPHTYTF	TGTGCCAGCAGCAAACCCCCCCACACTTACACCTTC
NA	NA	TRBV6-2/TRBV6-3	TRBJ2-5	CASSPLETQYF	TGTGCCAGCAGTCCCCTAGAGACCCAGTACTTC
TRBD1	NA	TRBV27	TRBJ1-5	CASSNQGGPARQPQHF	TGTGCCAGCAGCAACCAGGGGGGACCGGCACGTCAGCCCCAGCATTTT
NA	NA	TRBV3-1/TRBV3-2	TRBJ1-1	CASSQGPLNTEAFF	TGTGCCAGCAGCCAAGGTCCTTTGAACACTGAAGCTTTCTTT